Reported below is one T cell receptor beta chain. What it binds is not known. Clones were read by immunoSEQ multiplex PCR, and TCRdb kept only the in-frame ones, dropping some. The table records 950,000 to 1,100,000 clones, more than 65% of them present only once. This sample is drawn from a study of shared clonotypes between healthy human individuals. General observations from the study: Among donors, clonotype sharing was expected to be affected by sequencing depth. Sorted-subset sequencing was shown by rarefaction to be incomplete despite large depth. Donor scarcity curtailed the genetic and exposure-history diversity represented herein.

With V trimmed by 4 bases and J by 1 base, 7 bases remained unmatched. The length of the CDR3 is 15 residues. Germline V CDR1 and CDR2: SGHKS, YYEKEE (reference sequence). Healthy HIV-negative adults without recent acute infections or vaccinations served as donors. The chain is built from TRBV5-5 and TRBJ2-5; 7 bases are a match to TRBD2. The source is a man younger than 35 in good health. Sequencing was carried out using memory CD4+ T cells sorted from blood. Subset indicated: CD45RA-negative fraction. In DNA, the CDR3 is TGTGCCAGCAGCCGGGAGGTGACCCTCCAAGAGACCCAGTACTTC. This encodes CASSREVTLQETQYF.